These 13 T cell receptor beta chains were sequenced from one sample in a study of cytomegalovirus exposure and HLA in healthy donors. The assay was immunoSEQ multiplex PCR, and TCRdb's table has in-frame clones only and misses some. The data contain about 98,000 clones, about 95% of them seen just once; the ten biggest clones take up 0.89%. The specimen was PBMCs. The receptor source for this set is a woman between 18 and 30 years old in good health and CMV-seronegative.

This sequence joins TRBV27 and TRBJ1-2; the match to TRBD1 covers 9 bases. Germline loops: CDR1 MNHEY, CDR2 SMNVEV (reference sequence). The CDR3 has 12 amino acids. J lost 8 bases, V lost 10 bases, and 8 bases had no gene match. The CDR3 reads CATRQGGNGYTF. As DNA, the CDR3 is TGTGCCACCCGACAGGGGGGGAACGGCTACACCTTC.

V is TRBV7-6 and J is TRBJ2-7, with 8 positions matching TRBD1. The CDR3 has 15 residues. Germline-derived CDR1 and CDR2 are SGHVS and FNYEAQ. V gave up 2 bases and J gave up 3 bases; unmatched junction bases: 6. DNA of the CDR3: TGTGCCAGCAGCTTACCCGCCGGGACAGGCTACGAGCAGTACTTC. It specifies CASSLPAGTGYEQYF.

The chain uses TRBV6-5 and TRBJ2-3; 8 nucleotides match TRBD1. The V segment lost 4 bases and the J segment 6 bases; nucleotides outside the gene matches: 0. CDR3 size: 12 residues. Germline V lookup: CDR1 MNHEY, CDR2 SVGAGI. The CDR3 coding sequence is TGTGCCAGCAGTTCAGGGGGCGATACGCAGTATTTT. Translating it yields CASSSGGDTQYF.

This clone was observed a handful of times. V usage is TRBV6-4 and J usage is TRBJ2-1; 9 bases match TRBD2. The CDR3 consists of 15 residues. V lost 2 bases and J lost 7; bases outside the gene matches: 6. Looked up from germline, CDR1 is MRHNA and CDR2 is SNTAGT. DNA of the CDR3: TGTGCCAGCAGTGACGGCGGGGGGGCCGGGAATGAGCAGTTCTTC. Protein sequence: CASSDGGGAGNEQFF.

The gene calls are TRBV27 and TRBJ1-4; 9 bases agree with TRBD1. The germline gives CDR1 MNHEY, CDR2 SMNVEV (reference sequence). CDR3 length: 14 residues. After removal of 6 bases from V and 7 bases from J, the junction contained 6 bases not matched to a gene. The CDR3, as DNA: TGTGCCAGCAGCTGGGGACAGGGTAGTGAAAAACTGTTTTTT. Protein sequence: CASSWGQGSEKLFF.

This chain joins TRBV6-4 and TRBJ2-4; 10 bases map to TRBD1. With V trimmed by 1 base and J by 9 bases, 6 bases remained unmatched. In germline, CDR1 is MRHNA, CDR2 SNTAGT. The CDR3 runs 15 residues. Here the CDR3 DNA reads TGTGCCAGCAGTGACTTGACAGGGGGCGCCGGCATTCAGTACTTC. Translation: CASSDLTGGAGIQYF.

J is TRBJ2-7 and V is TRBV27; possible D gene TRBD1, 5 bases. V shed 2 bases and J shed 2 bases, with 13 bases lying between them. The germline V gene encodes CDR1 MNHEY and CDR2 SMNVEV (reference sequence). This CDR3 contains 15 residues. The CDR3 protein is CASSLNRDSPYEQYF. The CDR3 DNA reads TGTGCCAGCAGTTTAAATCGCGACAGCCCCTACGAGCAGTACTTC.

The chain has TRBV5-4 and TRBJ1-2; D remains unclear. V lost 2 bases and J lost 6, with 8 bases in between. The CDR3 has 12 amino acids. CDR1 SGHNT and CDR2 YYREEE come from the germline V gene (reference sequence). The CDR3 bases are TGTGCCAGCAGCTTCGGGCGGGATGGCTACACCTTC. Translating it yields CASSFGRDGYTF.

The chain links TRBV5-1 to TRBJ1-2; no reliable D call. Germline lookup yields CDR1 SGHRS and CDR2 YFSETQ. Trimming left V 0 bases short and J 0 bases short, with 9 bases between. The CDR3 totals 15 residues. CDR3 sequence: CASSLAAASNYGYTF. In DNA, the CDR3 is TGCGCCAGCAGCTTGGCCGCGGCCTCTAACTATGGCTACACCTTC.

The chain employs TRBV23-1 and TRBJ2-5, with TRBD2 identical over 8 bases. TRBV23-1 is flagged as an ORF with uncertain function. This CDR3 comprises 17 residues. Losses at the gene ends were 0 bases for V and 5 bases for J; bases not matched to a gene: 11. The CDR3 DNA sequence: TGCGCCAGCAGTCAATCTGCCACGGGGGGGAAAAGGGAGACCCAGTACTTC. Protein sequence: CASSQSATGGKRETQYF.

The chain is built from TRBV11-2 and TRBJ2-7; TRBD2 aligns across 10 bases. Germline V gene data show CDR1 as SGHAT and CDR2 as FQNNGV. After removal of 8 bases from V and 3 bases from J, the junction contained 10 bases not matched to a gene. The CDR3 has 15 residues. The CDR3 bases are TGTGCCAGCCAGATTTTGACTAGCGGGCACTACGAGCAGTACTTC. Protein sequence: CASQILTSGHYEQYF.

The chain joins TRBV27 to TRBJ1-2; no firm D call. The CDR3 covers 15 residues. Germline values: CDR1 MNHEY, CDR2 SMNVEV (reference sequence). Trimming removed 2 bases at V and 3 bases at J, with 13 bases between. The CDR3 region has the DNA TGTGCCAGCAGTTTAGAGGTCGGGTCGGACTATGGCTACACCTTC. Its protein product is CASSLEVGSDYGYTF.

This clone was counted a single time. The CDR3 here is CASSRDRTYNEQFF. Here the CDR3 DNA reads TGTGCCAGCTCACGGGACAGGACCTACAATGAGCAGTTCTTC. The chain employs TRBV18 and TRBJ2-1; 8 nucleotides agree with TRBD1. Germline V lookup: CDR1 KGHSH, CDR2 LQKENI. J was trimmed by 2 bases and V by 4 bases; bases with no gene match: 1. The CDR3 has 14 amino acids.